One and the same sample provided the 15 T cell receptor beta chains below, sequenced in a study of T cell responses to AZD1222 COVID-19 vaccine. TCRdb's table, derived via immunoSEQ multiplex PCR, lists solely in-frame clones and lacks some. Of about 150,000 clones in the sample, 90% were seen once. This specimen was peripheral blood, taken 28 days after the second AZD1222 dose. The source is an adult who received the AZD1222 COVID-19 vaccine.

This clone was detected only a few times. The chain uses TRBV9 and TRBJ2-3; D unclear. The V gene lost 3 bases and the J gene lost 0 bases, with 14 bases spanning the gap. This CDR3 region has 16 residues. Germline loops: CDR1 SGDLS, CDR2 YYNGEE. The CDR3 reads CASSATPGVSTDTQYF. CDR3 DNA sequence: TGTGCCAGCAGCGCCACCCCGGGCGTGAGCACAGATACGCAGTATTTT.

DNA of the CDR3: TGTGCCAGTAGATCAGGGGCAACTAATGAAAAACTGTTTTTT. Translated, it gives CASRSGATNEKLFF. The rearrangement uses TRBV19 and TRBJ1-4, with D possibly TRBD1 on 6 matching bases. Germline CDR1 and CDR2: LNHDA and SQIVND (reference sequence). Trimming pared 6 bases from V and 0 bases from J, leaving 8 bases between. This CDR3 contains 14 residues.

This sequence joins TRBV11-2 and TRBJ2-5, with 12 nucleotides matching TRBD2. V trimming: 6 bases; J trimming: 5 bases; junction bases outside the gene matches: 10. Germline CDR1 reads SGHAT; CDR2 reads FQNNGV. The CDR3 is 16 residues long. For the CDR3, the DNA is TGTGCCAGCAGTCCACAGACTAGCGGGAGAGGTGAGACCCAGTACTTC. Translation: CASSPQTSGRGETQYF. Complete variable domain (other parts from reference TRBV11-2 and TRBJ2-5): EAGVAQSPRYKIIEKRQSVAFWCNPISGHATLYWYQQILGQGPKLLIQFQNNGVVDDSQLPKDRFSAERLKGVDSTLKIQPAKLEDSAVYLCASSPQTSGRGETQYFGPGTRLLVL.

The chain carries TRBV15 and TRBJ2-2; 7 bases map to TRBD2. With 8 bases clipped from V and 5 bases from J, the junction kept 14 bases outside the gene matches. Germline CDR1 is LNHNV and CDR2 is YYDKDF (reference sequence). The CDR3 totals 16 residues. The CDR3 is CATSNGGSVSTGELFF. DNA of the CDR3: TGTGCCACCTCTAACGGGGGGTCGGTATCGACCGGGGAGCTGTTTTTT. The complete variable domain, with remaining parts taken from reference TRBV15 and TRBJ2-2, reads DAMVIQNPRYQVTQFGKPVTLSCSQTLNHNVMYWYQQKSSQAPKLLFHYYDKDFNNEADTPDNFQSRRPNTSFCFLDIRSPGLGDTAMYLCATSNGGSVSTGELFFGEGSRLTVL.

V gene TRBV11-2 combines with J gene TRBJ1-2; D may be TRBD1 (5 bases). V was shortened by 0 bases and J by 3 bases, with 11 bases between the two germline ends. Germline-derived CDR1 and CDR2 are SGHAT and FQNNGV. The CDR3 runs to 15 residues. This CDR3 is CASSLEGPSHYGYTF. CDR3 sequence (DNA): TGTGCCAGCAGCTTAGAGGGGCCCTCTCACTATGGCTACACCTTC.

Only a few counts were recorded for this clone. The V call is TRBV11-2, the J call TRBJ1-2, with TRBD1 as a possible D gene (5 bases). Trimming shortened V by 4 bases and J by 7 bases, and 13 bases separated the two germline ends. CDR3 length: 13 residues. CDR1 is SGHAT and CDR2 is FQNNGV in the germline V gene. Written as DNA, the CDR3 is TGTGCCAGCAGCTCACCGGGGGGTCTTGGCTACACCTTC. Translating gives CASSSPGGLGYTF.

The V and J genes are TRBV23-1 and TRBJ1-3, with 9 positions matching TRBD1. TRBV23-1 qualifies as an ORF whose function is uncertain. With V trimmed by 7 bases and J by 0 bases, 7 bases remained unmatched. CDR3 length equals 16 residues. CDR3 bases: TGCGCCAGCACCGGGACAGGGATCAGCTCTGGAAACACCATATATTTT. The encoded protein is CASTGTGISSGNTIYF.

J is TRBJ2-4 and V is TRBV7-2; tentatively, D is TRBD1 or TRBD2 (6 bases each). CDR3 length: 14 amino acids. Germline loops: CDR1 SGHTA, CDR2 FQGNSA. Trimming stripped 1 base from V and 8 bases from J, with 12 bases between. The chain's CDR3 is CASSLDGGRDIQYF. In nucleotides, the CDR3 is TGTGCCAGCAGCTTAGACGGGGGCAGGGACATTCAGTACTTC. Filled out from reference TRBV7-2 and TRBJ2-4, the complete variable domain reads GAGVSQSPSNKVTEKGKDVELRCDPISGHTALYWYRQSLGQGLEFLIYFQGNSAPDKSGLPSDRFSAERTGGSVSTLTIQRTQQEDSAVYLCASSLDGGRDIQYFGAGTRLSVL.

The chain links TRBV12-5 to TRBJ1-1; D is undetermined. Trimming removed 3 bases at V and 0 bases at J, with 14 bases between. The germline V gene has CDR1 LGHNT and CDR2 FRNRAP. The CDR3 extends over 16 amino acids. The CDR3 bases are TGTGCTAGTGGTTTCCCGCGGGGTGCCTTGAACACTGAAGCTTTCTTT. Translated, it gives CASGFPRGALNTEAFF. Combining the CDR3 with reference TRBV12-5 and TRBJ1-1 gives the whole variable domain DARVTQTPRHKVTEMGQEVTMRCQPILGHNTVFWYRQTMMQGLELLAYFRNRAPLDDSGMPKDRFSAEMPDATLATLKIQPSEPRDSAVYFCASGFPRGALNTEAFFGQGTRLTVV.

This clone was detected a few times. The chain has TRBV11-2 and TRBJ2-4; 10 nucleotides match TRBD2. Germline V gives CDR1 SGHAT, CDR2 FQNNGV. The junction had 11 bases not matched to a gene; V was cut back by 6 bases and J by 9 bases. The CDR3 has 15 amino acids. For the CDR3, the DNA is TGTGCCAGCAGGGAAGGACTAGCGGACACGGGCATTCAGTACTTC. This gives the protein CASREGLADTGIQYF.

The chain has TRBV7-6 and TRBJ2-5; D remains ambiguous. CDR3 length equals 15 residues. V dropped 1 base and J dropped 5 bases, with 14 bases sitting between them. The germline CDR1 and CDR2 sequences are SGHVS and FNYEAQ. CDR3 DNA: TGTGCCAGCAGCTTAGAGGCCTCAGGTCCCGAGACCCAGTACTTC. It is translated as CASSLEASGPETQYF.

The chain carries TRBV29-1 and TRBJ2-7, with D possibly being TRBD1 (6 bases). Trimming took off 6 bases at V and 3 bases at J, with 15 bases between the two ends. CDR1 is SQVTM and CDR2 is ANQGSEA in the germline V gene. The CDR3 consists of 13 residues. The CDR3 loop is CSVEGDTDYEQYF. In DNA, the CDR3 is TGCAGCGTCGAGGGGGACACCGACTACGAGCAGTACTTC.

V and J are TRBV10-3 and TRBJ1-1; tentatively, D is TRBD1 (5 bases). V gave up 6 bases and J gave up 3 bases, with 14 bases separating them. In germline, CDR1 is ENHRY, CDR2 SYGVKD. The CDR3 is made up of 14 amino acids. The CDR3, as DNA: TGTGCCATCAGGGGGACCCTCACGGACACTGAAGCTTTCTTT. Its translation is CAIRGTLTDTEAFF.

The chain has TRBV24-1 and TRBJ2-1; 13 positions agree with TRBD2. J was trimmed by 0 bases and V by 9 bases; bases with no gene match: 10. This CDR3 comprises 18 residues. Germline CDR1 and CDR2: KGHDR and SFDVKD. For the CDR3, the DNA is TGTGCCACCCCCCGGACTAGCGGGAGCCTTAGCTCCTACAATGAGCAGTTCTTC. Amino acids: CATPRTSGSLSSYNEQFF.

The chain is built from TRBV10-3 and TRBJ2-7; tentative D call: TRBD1 (7 bases). This CDR3 spans 13 amino acids. Trimming removed 10 bases at V and 1 base at J, with 14 bases between. Germline V gene lookup returns CDR1 ENHRY and CDR2 SYGVKD. In nucleotides, the CDR3 is TGTGCCAGCAGGGGGGACAGTTCCTACGAGCAGTACTTC. Its protein is CASRGDSSYEQYF.